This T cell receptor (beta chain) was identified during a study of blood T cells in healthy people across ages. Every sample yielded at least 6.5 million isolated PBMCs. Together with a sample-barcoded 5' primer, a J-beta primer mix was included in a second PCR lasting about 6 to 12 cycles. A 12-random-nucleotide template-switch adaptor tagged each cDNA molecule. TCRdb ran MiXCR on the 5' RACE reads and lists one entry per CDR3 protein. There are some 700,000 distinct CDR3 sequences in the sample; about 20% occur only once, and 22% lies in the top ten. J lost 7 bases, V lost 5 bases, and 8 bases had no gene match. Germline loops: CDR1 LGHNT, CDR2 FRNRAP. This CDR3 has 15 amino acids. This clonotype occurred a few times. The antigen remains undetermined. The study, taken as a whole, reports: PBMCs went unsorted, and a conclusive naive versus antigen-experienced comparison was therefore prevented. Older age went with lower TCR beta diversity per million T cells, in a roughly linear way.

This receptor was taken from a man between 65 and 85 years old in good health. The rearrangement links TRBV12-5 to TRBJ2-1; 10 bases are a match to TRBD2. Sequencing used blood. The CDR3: CASGLGASGSNEQFF. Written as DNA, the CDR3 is TGTGCTAGTGGTCTTGGGGCTAGCGGGAGTAATGAGCAGTTCTTC.